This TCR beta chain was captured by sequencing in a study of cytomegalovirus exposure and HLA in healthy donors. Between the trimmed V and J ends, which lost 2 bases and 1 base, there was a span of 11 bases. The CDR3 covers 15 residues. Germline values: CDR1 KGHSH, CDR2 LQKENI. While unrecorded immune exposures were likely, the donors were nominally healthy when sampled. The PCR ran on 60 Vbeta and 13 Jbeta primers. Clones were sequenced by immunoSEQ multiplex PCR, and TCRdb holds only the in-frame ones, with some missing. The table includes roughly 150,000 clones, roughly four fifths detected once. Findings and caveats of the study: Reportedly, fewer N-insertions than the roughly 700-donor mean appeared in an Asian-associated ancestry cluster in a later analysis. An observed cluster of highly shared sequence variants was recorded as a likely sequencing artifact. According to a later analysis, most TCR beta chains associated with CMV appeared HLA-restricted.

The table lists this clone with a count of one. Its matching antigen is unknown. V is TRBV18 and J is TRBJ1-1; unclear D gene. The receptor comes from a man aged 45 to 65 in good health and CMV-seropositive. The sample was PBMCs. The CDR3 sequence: CASSPVPNGNTEAFF. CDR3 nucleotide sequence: TGTGCCAGCTCACCAGTACCCAACGGGAACACTGAAGCTTTCTTT.